This record looks at one T cell receptor beta chain sequence and its context. In germline, CDR1 is SQVTM, CDR2 ANQGSEA. V was trimmed by 7 bases and J by 2 bases, leaving 16 bases between them. The CDR3 length is 14 residues. In the study's own analysis: Estimates of nucleated cell counts were drawn from the amplification of reference gene primers. Measured with immunoSEQ multiplex PCR; TCRdb has only the in-frame clones, and not every one. The DNA was the basis for D and trimming; V, J and clone size are from that table. The top ten clones hold roughly 4% of a sample with 75,000 or so clones, 80% to 85% of them seen once. The entry originates in a study of blood T cell repertoires in COVID-19.

This clonotype was sampled from a man over 45 with acute or convalescent COVID-19. Sequencing was performed on peripheral blood. The chain recombines TRBV29-1 with TRBJ2-3; possible D gene TRBD2, 6 bases. The CDR3 reads CSGTVGLNTDTQYF. The CDR3 nucleotides read TGCAGCGGAACTGTGGGACTCAACACAGATACGCAGTATTTT.